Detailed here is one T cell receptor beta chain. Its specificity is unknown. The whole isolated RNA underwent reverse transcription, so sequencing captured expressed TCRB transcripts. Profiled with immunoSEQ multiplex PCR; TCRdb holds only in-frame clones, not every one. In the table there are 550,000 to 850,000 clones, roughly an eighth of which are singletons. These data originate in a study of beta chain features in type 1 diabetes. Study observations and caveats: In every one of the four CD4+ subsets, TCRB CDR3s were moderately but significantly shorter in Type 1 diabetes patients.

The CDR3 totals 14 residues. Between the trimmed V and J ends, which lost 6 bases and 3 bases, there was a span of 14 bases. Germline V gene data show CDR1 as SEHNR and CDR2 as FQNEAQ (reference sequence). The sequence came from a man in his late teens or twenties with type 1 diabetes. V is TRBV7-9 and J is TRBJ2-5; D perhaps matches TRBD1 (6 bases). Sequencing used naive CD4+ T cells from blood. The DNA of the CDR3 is TGTGCCAGCAGTGGGGGCTCTGGCAAAGAGACCCAGTACTTC. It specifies CASSGGSGKETQYF.